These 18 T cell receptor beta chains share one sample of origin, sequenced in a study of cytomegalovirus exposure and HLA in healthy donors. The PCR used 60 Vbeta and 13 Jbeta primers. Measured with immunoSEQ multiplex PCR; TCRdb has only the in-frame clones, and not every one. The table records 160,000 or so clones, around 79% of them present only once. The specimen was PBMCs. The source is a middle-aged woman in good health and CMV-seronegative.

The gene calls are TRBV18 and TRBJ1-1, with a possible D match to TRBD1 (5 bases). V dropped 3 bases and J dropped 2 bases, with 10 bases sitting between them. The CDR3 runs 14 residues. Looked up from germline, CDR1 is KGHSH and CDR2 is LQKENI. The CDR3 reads CASSPLGLNTEAFF. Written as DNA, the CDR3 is TGTGCCAGCTCACCTTTGGGACTAAACACTGAAGCTTTCTTT.

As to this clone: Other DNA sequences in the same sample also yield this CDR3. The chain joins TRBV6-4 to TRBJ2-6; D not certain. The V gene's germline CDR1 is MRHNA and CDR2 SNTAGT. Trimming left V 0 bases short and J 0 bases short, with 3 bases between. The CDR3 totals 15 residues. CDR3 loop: CASSDSLSGANVLTF. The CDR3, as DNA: TGTGCCAGCAGTGACTCACTCTCTGGGGCCAACGTCCTGACTTTC.

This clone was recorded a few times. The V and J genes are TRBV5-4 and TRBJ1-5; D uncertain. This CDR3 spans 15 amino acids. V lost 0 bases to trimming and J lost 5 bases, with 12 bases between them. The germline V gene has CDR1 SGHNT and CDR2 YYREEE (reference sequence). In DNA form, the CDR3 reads TGTGCCAGCAGCTTGGCCCCAGATACCTATCAGCCCCAGCATTTT. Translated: CASSLAPDTYQPQHF. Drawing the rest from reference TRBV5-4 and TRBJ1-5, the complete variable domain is ETGVTQSPTHLIKTRGQQVTLRCSSQSGHNTVSWYQQALGQGPQFIFQYYREEENGRGNFPPRFSGLQFPNYSSELNVNALELDDSALYLCASSLAPDTYQPQHFGDGTRLSIL.

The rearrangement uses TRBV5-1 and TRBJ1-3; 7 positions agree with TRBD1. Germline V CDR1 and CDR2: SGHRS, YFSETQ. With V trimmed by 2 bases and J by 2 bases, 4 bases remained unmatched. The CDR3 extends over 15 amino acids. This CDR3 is CASSLQGTAGNTIYF. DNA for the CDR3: TGCGCCAGCAGCTTACAGGGGACCGCTGGAAACACCATATATTTT.

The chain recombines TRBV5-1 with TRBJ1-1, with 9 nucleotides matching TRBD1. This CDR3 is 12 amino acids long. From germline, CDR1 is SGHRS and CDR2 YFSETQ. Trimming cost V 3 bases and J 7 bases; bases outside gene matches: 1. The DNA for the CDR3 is TGCGCCAGCAGCTCGGACAGGGGTGAAGCTTTCTTT. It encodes CASSSDRGEAFF.

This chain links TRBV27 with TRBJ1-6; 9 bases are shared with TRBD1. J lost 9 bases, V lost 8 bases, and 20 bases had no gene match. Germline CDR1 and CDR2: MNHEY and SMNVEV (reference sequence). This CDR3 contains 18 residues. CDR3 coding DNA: TGTGCCAGCGGAACGGCGGGACAGGGTTTTATAGGAAGTTCACCCCTCCACTTT. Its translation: CASGTAGQGFIGSSPLHF.

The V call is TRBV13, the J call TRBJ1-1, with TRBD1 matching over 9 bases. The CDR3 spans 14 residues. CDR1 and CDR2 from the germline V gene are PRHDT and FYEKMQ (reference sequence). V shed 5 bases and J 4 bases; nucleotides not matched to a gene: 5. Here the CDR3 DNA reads TGTGCCAGCAGCCTACAGGGGGCTGGCACTGAAGCTTTCTTT. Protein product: CASSLQGAGTEAFF.

The DNA for the CDR3 is TGTGCCAGCAAGAGGGCACAGGGGTACTTGGAGACCCAGTACTTC. This sequence encodes CASKRAQGYLETQYF. This chain uses TRBV2 with TRBJ2-5, with TRBD1 matching 7 bases. With 7 bases clipped from V and 5 bases from J, the junction kept 13 bases outside the gene matches. Germline CDR1 reads SNHLY; CDR2 reads FYNNEI. There are 15 residues in the CDR3.

In nucleotides, the CDR3 is TGCGCCAGCAGCCAAGATTCAGGGGGCGGCGAGACCCAGTACTTC. Protein product: CASSQDSGGGETQYF. This rearrangement joins TRBV4-3 to TRBJ2-5, with TRBD1 matching over 8 bases. Germline CDR1 LGHNA, CDR2 YSLEER. V was pared by 0 bases and J by 5 bases, with 5 bases of the junction left unmatched. The CDR3 spans 15 residues.

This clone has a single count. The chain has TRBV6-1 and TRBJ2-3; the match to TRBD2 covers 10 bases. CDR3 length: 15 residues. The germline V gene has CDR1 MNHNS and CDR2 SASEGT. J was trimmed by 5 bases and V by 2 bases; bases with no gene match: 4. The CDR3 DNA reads TGTGCCAGCAGTGAAAAGCGGGAGGGAGGAGATACGCAGTATTTT. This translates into CASSEKREGGDTQYF.

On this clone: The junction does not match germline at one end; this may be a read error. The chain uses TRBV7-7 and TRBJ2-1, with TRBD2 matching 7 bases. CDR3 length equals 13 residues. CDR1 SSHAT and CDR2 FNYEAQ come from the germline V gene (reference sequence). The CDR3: CASSAGAYNEQFF. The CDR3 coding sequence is TGTGCTAGCAGCGCGGGGGCCTACAATGAGCAGTTCTTC.

CDR3 in amino acids: CASSSFTGELFF. In DNA form, the CDR3 reads TGTGCCAGCAGCTCCTTCACCGGGGAGCTGTTTTTT. V usage is TRBV9 and J usage is TRBJ2-2, with D uncertain. Looked up from germline, CDR1 is SGDLS and CDR2 is YYNGEE. The CDR3 sequence is 12 residues long. Between the trimmed V and J ends, which lost 4 bases and 4 bases, there was a span of 5 bases.

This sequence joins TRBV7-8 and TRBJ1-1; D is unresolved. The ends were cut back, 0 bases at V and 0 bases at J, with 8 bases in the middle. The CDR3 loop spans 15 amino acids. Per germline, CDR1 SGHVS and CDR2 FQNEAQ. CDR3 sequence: CASSLARWVNTEAFF. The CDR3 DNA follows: TGTGCCAGCAGCTTAGCGCGGTGGGTGAACACTGAAGCTTTCTTT. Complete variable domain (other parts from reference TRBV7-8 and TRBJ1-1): GAGVSQSPRYKVAKRGQDVALRCDPISGHVSLFWYQQALGQGPEFLTYFQNEAQLDKSGLPSDRFFAERPEGSVSTLKIQRTQQEDSAVYLCASSLARWVNTEAFFGQGTRLTVV.

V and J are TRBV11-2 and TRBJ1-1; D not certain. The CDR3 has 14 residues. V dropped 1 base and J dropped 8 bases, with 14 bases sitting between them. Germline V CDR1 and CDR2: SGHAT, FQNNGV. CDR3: CASSLAQVRLEAFF. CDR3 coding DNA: TGTGCCAGCAGCTTAGCCCAGGTCCGACTAGAAGCTTTCTTT.

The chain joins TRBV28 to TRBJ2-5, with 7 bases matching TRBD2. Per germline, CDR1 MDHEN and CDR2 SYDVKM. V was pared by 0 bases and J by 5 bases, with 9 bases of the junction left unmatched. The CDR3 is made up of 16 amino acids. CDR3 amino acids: CASSLWKGRERETQYF. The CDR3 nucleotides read TGTGCCAGCAGTTTATGGAAGGGGAGGGAAAGGGAGACCCAGTACTTC.

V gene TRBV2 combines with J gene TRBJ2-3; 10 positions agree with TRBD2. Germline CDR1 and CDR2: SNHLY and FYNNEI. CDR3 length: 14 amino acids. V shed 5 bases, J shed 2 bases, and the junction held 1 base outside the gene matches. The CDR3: CASSLAGATDTQYF. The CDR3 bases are TGTGCCAGCAGTCTAGCGGGGGCCACAGATACGCAGTATTTT.

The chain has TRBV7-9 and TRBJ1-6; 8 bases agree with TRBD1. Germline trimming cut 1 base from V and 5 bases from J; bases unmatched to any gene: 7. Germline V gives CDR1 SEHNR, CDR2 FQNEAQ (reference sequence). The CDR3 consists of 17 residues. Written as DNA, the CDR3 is TGTGCCAGCAGCTTAGTGGCTGGGACAGGAAATAATTCACCCCTCCACTTT. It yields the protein CASSLVAGTGNNSPLHF.

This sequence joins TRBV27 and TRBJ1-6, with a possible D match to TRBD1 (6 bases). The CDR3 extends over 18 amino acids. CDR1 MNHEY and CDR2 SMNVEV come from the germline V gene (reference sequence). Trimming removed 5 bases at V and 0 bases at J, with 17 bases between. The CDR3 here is CASSLRGGSGSYNSPLHF. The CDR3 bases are TGTGCCAGCAGTCTGAGGGGGGGCTCGGGCTCCTATAATTCACCCCTCCACTTT.